This T cell receptor (beta chain) was obtained from a study of OX40 agonist ivuxolimab in advanced cancers. Study at large: Ivuxolimab, an agonist antibody against OX40 (CD134), was given to patients. Study-wide points: More expanded clones were found, on average, in CD8+ than in CD4+ T cells. Dosing at 0.1 to 3.0 mg/kg was accompanied by clonal expansion of CD4+ and CD8+ blood T cells by week 6.

Using immunoSEQ multiplex PCR, the repertoire was profiled, and TCRdb retains in-frame clones only, with some absent. Among under 55,000 clones, 90% to 95% were seen once, and the ten largest hold approximately 24%. On this clone itself: Its specificity is not known.

Excluded were patients having autoimmune disease history or systemic immunosuppression. This receptor was obtained from an adult with an advanced solid tumor such as melanoma, head and neck, liver or kidney cancer. This specimen was CD4+ or CD8+ T cells sorted from blood, taken in a trial of the OX40 agonist ivuxolimab.

The CDR3 region is CASSLAYQPQHF. For the CDR3, the DNA is TGTGCCAGCAGCTTAGCCTATCAGCCCCAGCATTTT. This rearrangement joins TRBV7-9 to TRBJ1-5; D gene uncertain. Germline V gene lookup returns CDR1 SEHNR and CDR2 FQNEAQ (reference sequence). The ends were cut back, 0 bases at V and 5 bases at J, with 2 bases in the middle. This CDR3 comprises 12 residues.